Below, 32 T cell receptor beta chains from the same sample are listed, as sequenced in a study of T cell responses to AZD1222 COVID-19 vaccine. Assay used: immunoSEQ multiplex PCR; TCRdb lists only in-frame clones, some missing. The sample shows under 150,000 clones, approximately 90% of them seen only once. Sample: peripheral blood, taken 28 days after the second AZD1222 dose. All receptors derive from an adult who received the AZD1222 COVID-19 vaccine.

This chain links TRBV19 with TRBJ2-5; 8 bases are shared with TRBD2. Germline loops: CDR1 LNHDA, CDR2 SQIVND (reference sequence). The ends lost 3 bases at V and 5 bases at J; junction bases unmatched: 8. The CDR3 sequence is 15 residues long. CDR3 loop: CASSILAGRVETQYF. CDR3 DNA sequence: TGTGCCAGTAGTATTTTAGCGGGGAGAGTTGAGACCCAGTACTTC.

The rearrangement links TRBV3-1 (or the pseudogene TRBV3-2) to TRBJ1-2, with TRBD1 matching over 12 bases. CDR3 length equals 16 residues. Germline CDR1 LGHDT, CDR2 YNNKEL (reference sequence). With 1 base clipped from V and 6 bases from J, the junction kept 6 bases outside the gene matches. The CDR3 reads CASSQGGTGGWDGYTF. In DNA form, the CDR3 reads TGTGCCAGCAGCCAAGGCGGGACAGGGGGCTGGGATGGCTACACCTTC.

The chain is built from TRBV12-5 and TRBJ1-2, with 9 nucleotides matching TRBD1. Germline V lookup: CDR1 LGHNT, CDR2 FRNRAP. Trimming took 0 bases from V and 0 from J; bases not matched to a gene: 8. This CDR3 comprises 18 residues. CDR3 sequence: CASGLVLGTGSPNYGYTF. CDR3 nucleotides: TGTGCTAGTGGTTTGGTACTGGGGACAGGGTCACCTAACTATGGCTACACCTTC.

This clone turned up a few times. The chain links TRBV19 to TRBJ2-3, with 12 bases matching TRBD1. The germline V gene has CDR1 LNHDA and CDR2 SQIVND (reference sequence). The V segment lost 5 bases and the J segment 4 bases; nucleotides outside the gene matches: 4. This CDR3 region has 15 residues. In DNA form, the CDR3 reads TGTGCCAGTAGTTGGGGGACAGGGGGCGCAGATACGCAGTATTTT. Translating gives CASSWGTGGADTQYF.

This chain uses TRBV5-4 with TRBJ2-5; D not resolved. V was clipped by 3 bases and J by 1 base, with 7 bases between them. This CDR3 comprises 13 residues. CDR1 is SGHNT and CDR2 is YYREEE in the germline V gene (reference sequence). CDR3 coding DNA: TGTGCCAGCAGCTCAGACTTCCAAGAGACCCAGTACTTC. This codes for CASSSDFQETQYF.

This rearrangement joins TRBV6-6 to TRBJ1-2, with D perhaps matching TRBD1 (6 bases). V gave up 4 bases and J gave up 7 bases, with 19 bases separating them. The germline V gene encodes CDR1 MNHNY and CDR2 SVGAGI (reference sequence). The CDR3 loop spans 15 amino acids. CDR3 region: CASSSIAGGRGGYTF. The CDR3 bases are TGTGCCAGCAGTTCCATTGCTGGGGGCCGCGGTGGCTACACCTTC.

The chain employs TRBV5-4 and TRBJ1-6, with a tentative D call TRBD1 (5 bases). V was cut by 3 bases and J by 5 bases, with 15 bases left in between. The CDR3 covers 16 residues. Germline CDR1 is SGHNT and CDR2 is YYREEE (reference sequence). The CDR3 loop is CASSSSWGGNNSPLHF. CDR3 DNA: TGTGCCAGCAGCTCGTCATGGGGGGGGAATAATTCACCCCTCCACTTT.

The genes are TRBV7-2 and TRBJ1-1, with D possibly matching TRBD1 (6 bases). The germline V and J ends were trimmed by 3 bases and 8 bases, with 16 bases remaining between them. Germline V gene data show CDR1 as SGHTA and CDR2 as FQGNSA. This CDR3 is built from 14 residues. The CDR3 DNA follows: TGTGCCAGCAGCTTCGGGGGCGGAGAGTCGGAAGCTTTCTTT. It specifies CASSFGGGESEAFF.

This chain connects TRBV7-2 to TRBJ1-2; D call uncertain. Germline V lookup: CDR1 SGHTA, CDR2 FQGNSA. CDR3 length: 14 residues. V was trimmed by 0 bases and J by 0 bases, leaving 5 bases between them. CDR3 loop: CASSLARANYGYTF. The CDR3 DNA reads as TGTGCCAGCAGCTTAGCGAGAGCTAACTATGGCTACACCTTC.

This sequence joins TRBV18 and TRBJ1-2, with 7 bases lining up with TRBD1. Germline V gives CDR1 KGHSH, CDR2 LQKENI. The CDR3 spans 15 residues. J lost 8 bases, V lost 3 bases, and 12 bases had no gene match. Here the CDR3 reads CASSPGRGQERGYTF. The DNA of the CDR3 is TGTGCCAGCTCACCGGGCAGAGGACAGGAGAGAGGCTACACCTTC. Supplemented by reference TRBV18 and TRBJ1-2, the full variable domain reads NAGVMQNPRHLVRRRGQEARLRCSPMKGHSHVYWYRQLPEEGLKFMVYLQKENIIDESGMPKERFSAEFPKEGPSILRIQQVVRGDSAAYFCASSPGRGQERGYTFGSGTRLTVV.

The V call is TRBV5-1, the J call TRBJ1-1; D is unresolved. The germline V gene has CDR1 SGHRS and CDR2 YFSETQ. Between the trimmed V and J ends, which lost 4 bases and 6 bases, there was a span of 16 bases. The CDR3 covers 14 residues. The CDR3 sequence: CASSLGTGGAEAFF. CDR3 in DNA: TGCGCCAGCAGCCTCGGCACTGGTGGCGCTGAAGCTTTCTTT.

Comments on this clone: The sample has other DNA sequences that encode this CDR3 too. The chain uses TRBV19 and TRBJ2-1, with TRBD2 matching over 8 bases. J gave up 3 bases and V 6 bases, and 7 bases lay outside the gene matches. Germline lookup yields CDR1 LNHDA and CDR2 SQIVND (reference sequence). The CDR3 is 15 amino acids. The CDR3, as DNA: TGTGCCAGTAGACCCCGGGAGGGGCTCTACAATGAGCAGTTCTTC. It is translated as CASRPREGLYNEQFF.

This chain uses TRBV4-1 with TRBJ1-1; possible D gene TRBD1, 5 bases. Per the germline V gene, CDR1 is MGHRA and CDR2 is YSYEKL. The ends were cut back, 8 bases at V and 1 base at J, with 11 bases in the middle. The CDR3 runs to 13 residues. The CDR3 bases are TGCGCCAGCGTCGGGGGGGAGAACACTGAAGCTTTCTTT. As protein: CASVGGENTEAFF.

The chain links TRBV3-1 (or the pseudogene TRBV3-2) to TRBJ1-3; tentative D call: TRBD1 (5 bases). Looked up from germline, CDR1 is LGHDT and CDR2 is YNNKEL (reference sequence). The V and J ends lost 3 bases and 3 bases respectively, with 12 bases between them. This CDR3 has 15 amino acids. This CDR3 is CASSQARVVGNTIYF. The CDR3 DNA sequence: TGTGCCAGCAGCCAGGCCAGGGTTGTTGGAAACACCATATATTTT.

V is TRBV19 and J is TRBJ1-1, with unresolved D. CDR3 length: 14 amino acids. The V and J ends lost 6 bases and 0 bases respectively, with 11 bases between them. CDR1 and CDR2 from the germline V gene are LNHDA and SQIVND (reference sequence). The CDR3 coding sequence is TGTGCCAGTAGAGTGGGGTTCATGAACACTGAAGCTTTCTTT. It yields the protein CASRVGFMNTEAFF. The whole variable domain, remainder taken from reference TRBV19 and TRBJ1-1, is DGGITQSPKYLFRKEGQNVTLSCEQNLNHDAMYWYRQDPGQGLRLIYYSQIVNDFQKGDIAEGYSVSREKKESFPLTVTSAQKNPTAFYLCASRVGFMNTEAFFGQGTRLTVV.

The genes are TRBV3-1 (or the pseudogene TRBV3-2) and TRBJ1-5; 7 positions agree with TRBD1. Germline V CDR1 and CDR2: LGHDT, YNNKEL (reference sequence). The CDR3 contains 13 residues. V lost 4 bases, J lost 7 bases, and 4 bases stayed unmatched. The CDR3 is CASSPDRDQPQHF. CDR3 in DNA: TGTGCCAGCAGCCCCGACAGGGACCAGCCCCAGCATTTT.

The chain combines TRBV7-3 with TRBJ2-1; D tentatively reads TRBD1 or TRBD2 (5 bases each). This CDR3 has 14 amino acids. Trimming stripped 5 bases from V and 5 bases from J, with 13 bases between. Germline lookup yields CDR1 SGHTA and CDR2 FQGTGA. The CDR3 nucleotides read TGTGCCAGCAGCGTCACCGGGGCGGACAATGAGCAGTTCTTC. Its translation: CASSVTGADNEQFF.

This clone has more than one count but fewer than ten. The chain recombines TRBV7-6 with TRBJ1-3; D ambiguous. The CDR3 spans 16 residues. In germline, CDR1 is SGHVS, CDR2 FNYEAQ. Trimming took off 2 bases at V and 0 bases at J, with 11 bases between the two ends. The chain's CDR3 is CASSLSPMGSGNTIYF. Written as DNA, the CDR3 is TGTGCCAGCAGCTTATCCCCCATGGGCTCTGGAAACACCATATATTTT.

This chain connects TRBV7-2 to TRBJ1-3, with D possibly matching TRBD1 (5 bases). This CDR3 spans 14 amino acids. Per germline, CDR1 SGHTA and CDR2 FQGNSA. Trimming shortened V by 5 bases and J by 4 bases, and 12 bases separated the two germline ends. CDR3 loop: CASSLQGAGNTIYF. Written as DNA, the CDR3 is TGTGCCAGCAGCCTTCAGGGAGCAGGAAACACCATATATTTT.

This clone was seen just once. The chain carries TRBV7-2 and TRBJ2-7; tentative D call: TRBD2 (7 bases). Between the trimmed V and J ends, which lost 5 bases and 3 bases, there was a span of 17 bases. Germline-derived CDR1 and CDR2 are SGHTA and FQGNSA. The CDR3 runs to 15 residues. CDR3 DNA sequence: TGTGCCAGCAGCCTTGTCGAGGGGGACTACTACGAGCAGTACTTC. Protein sequence: CASSLVEGDYYEQYF.

The chain links TRBV19 to TRBJ1-4, with 8 bases aligning to TRBD1. The CDR3 contains 14 residues. The trim removed 8 bases at V and 5 bases at J, leaving 7 bases unmatched. Per the germline V gene, CDR1 is LNHDA and CDR2 is SQIVND (reference sequence). The CDR3 nucleotides are TGTGCCAGTGAGCAGGGGGCTGGAAATGAAAAACTGTTTTTT. This sequence encodes CASEQGAGNEKLFF.

This clone appeared once. The chain carries TRBV28 and TRBJ1-2; 9 bases agree with TRBD1. Germline CDR1 reads MDHEN; CDR2 reads SYDVKM. Losses at the gene ends were 4 bases for V and 8 bases for J; bases not matched to a gene: 11. The CDR3 length is 15 residues. The CDR3 sequence is CASSSGDRDLQGYTF. As DNA, the CDR3 is TGTGCCAGCAGTTCTGGGGACAGGGATTTACAAGGCTACACCTTC.

This clone was counted a few times. The chain recombines TRBV11-2 with TRBJ1-4, with D uncertain. CDR1 and CDR2 from the germline V gene are SGHAT and FQNNGV. Trimming cost V 1 base and J 5 bases, with 5 bases left between them. This CDR3 region has 13 residues. In nucleotides, the CDR3 is TGTGCCAGCAGCTTAGGTCTCAATGAAAAACTGTTTTTT. This sequence encodes CASSLGLNEKLFF.

The CDR3 reads CASSKTGDQPQHF. Written as DNA, the CDR3 is TGTGCCAGCAGTAAGACAGGGGATCAGCCCCAGCATTTT. This chain links TRBV12-3 or TRBV12-4 with TRBJ1-5; 8 nucleotides line up with TRBD1. The CDR3 runs 13 residues. The V and J ends lost 5 bases and 5 bases, in that order; junction bases with no gene match: 2.

V is TRBV14 and J is TRBJ2-7; 7 bases fit TRBD1. Germline CDR1 reads SGHDN; CDR2 reads FVKESK. The V gene end was trimmed by 2 bases and the J gene end by 4 bases; junction bases not matched to a gene: 2. The CDR3 is 13 amino acids. CDR3 region: CASSQSGGYEQYF. CDR3 DNA sequence: TGTGCCAGCAGCCAATCAGGGGGTTACGAGCAGTACTTC.

The chain employs TRBV3-1 (or the pseudogene TRBV3-2) and TRBJ1-2, with TRBD1 matching 9 bases. Germline loops: CDR1 LGHDT, CDR2 YNNKEL (reference sequence). The CDR3 length is 13 residues. The V segment lost 0 bases and the J segment 12 bases; nucleotides outside the gene matches: 5. DNA for the CDR3: TGTGCCAGCAGCCAAGATGGGACAGGGAGGCACACCTTC. Its translation: CASSQDGTGRHTF.

The chain links TRBV7-2 to TRBJ1-1; TRBD1 agrees at 9 bases. The CDR3 spans 13 residues. Germline trimming cut 4 bases from V and 4 bases from J; bases unmatched to any gene: 1. The germline V gene encodes CDR1 SGHTA and CDR2 FQGNSA. Here the CDR3 reads CASSSQGATEAFF. CDR3 sequence (DNA): TGTGCCAGCAGCTCACAGGGGGCCACTGAAGCTTTCTTT. The complete variable domain, with remaining parts taken from reference TRBV7-2 and TRBJ1-1, reads GAGVSQSPSNKVTEKGKDVELRCDPISGHTALYWYRQSLGQGLEFLIYFQGNSAPDKSGLPSDRFSAERTGGSVSTLTIQRTQQEDSAVYLCASSSQGATEAFFGQGTRLTVV.

This clone was recorded a few times. The chain recombines TRBV3-1 (or the pseudogene TRBV3-2) with TRBJ1-1; possible D gene TRBD1, 6 bases. Per germline, CDR1 LGHDT and CDR2 YNNKEL (reference sequence). The CDR3 totals 13 residues. V was shortened by 7 bases and J by 3 bases, with 12 bases between the two germline ends. CDR3 bases: TGTGCCAGCACCCAGAGGGGGGACACTGAAGCTTTCTTT. This translates into CASTQRGDTEAFF.

The CDR3 sequence is CSGDSYEQYF. CDR3 nucleotide sequence: TGCAGCGGGGACAGCTACGAGCAGTACTTC. The genes are TRBV20-1 and TRBJ2-7; 7 positions agree with TRBD1. CDR1 and CDR2 (germline): DFQATT, SNEGSKA (reference sequence). This CDR3 region has 10 residues.

The chain joins TRBV19 to TRBJ1-5; D is undetermined. V lost 2 bases to trimming and J lost 5 bases, with 10 bases between them. The CDR3 extends over 14 amino acids. Germline V gene lookup returns CDR1 LNHDA and CDR2 SQIVND (reference sequence). The CDR3 sequence: CASSITAGDQPQHF. Written as DNA, the CDR3 is TGTGCCAGTAGTATAACAGCCGGCGATCAGCCCCAGCATTTT.

The chain employs TRBV5-1 and TRBJ2-1, with TRBD2 matching over 15 bases. The CDR3 length is 18 residues. Germline-derived CDR1 and CDR2 are SGHRS and YFSETQ. With V trimmed by 3 bases and J by 0 bases, 4 bases remained unmatched. CDR3 bases: TGCGCCAGCAGCTCTGGACTAGCGGGGGGGAGCTCCTACAATGAGCAGTTCTTC. It is translated as CASSSGLAGGSSYNEQFF.

The chain couples TRBV11-3 to TRBJ2-5; 12 bases are shared with TRBD1. This CDR3 spans 15 amino acids. V shed 5 bases and J 4 bases; nucleotides not matched to a gene: 5. Germline V lookup: CDR1 SGHNT, CDR2 YENEEA. This CDR3 is CASSLGQGAGETQYF. The CDR3 nucleotides read TGTGCCAGCAGCCTGGGACAGGGGGCAGGAGAGACCCAGTACTTC.